These 27 T cell receptor beta chains originate from one sample sequenced in a study of blood T cell repertoires in COVID-19. Generated by immunoSEQ multiplex PCR, the TCRdb table keeps only in-frame clones and is missing some. Among about half a million clones listed, roughly nine tenths were seen once. Material: PBMCs or T cells enriched from blood (not recorded which). Receptors originate from a woman aged 60-75 years who had recovered from COVID-19.

CDR3 in amino acids: CASSLGTAGANVLTF. The CDR3 DNA follows: TGTGCCAGCAGCCTTGGGACAGCTGGGGCCAACGTCCTGACTTTC. The rearrangement joins TRBV2 to TRBJ2-6, with 7 bases identical to TRBD1. The CDR3 is 15 residues long. Germline-derived CDR1 and CDR2 are SNHLY and FYNNEI. Unmatched junction bases numbered 4, after V lost 6 bases and J lost 2 bases.

The chain employs TRBV10-3 and TRBJ2-7; 10 bases fit TRBD1. V lost 4 bases, J lost 2 bases, and 8 bases stayed unmatched. CDR3 length: 16 residues. Germline values: CDR1 ENHRY, CDR2 SYGVKD. CDR3 loop: CAISVTGTGVAYEQYV. The CDR3 DNA reads TGTGCCATCAGTGTCACCGGGACAGGGGTGGCCTACGAGCAGTACGTC.

This rearrangement joins TRBV5-1 to TRBJ2-3; 10 bases align to TRBD2. With V trimmed by 3 bases and J by 1 base, 2 bases remained unmatched. This CDR3 has 15 amino acids. Germline lookup yields CDR1 SGHRS and CDR2 YFSETQ. CDR3 nucleotide sequence: TGCGCCAGCAGCTCCGGACTAGCGGGCACAGATACGCAGTATTTT. Encoded protein: CASSSGLAGTDTQYF.

This chain uses TRBV3-1 (or the pseudogene TRBV3-2) with TRBJ1-2; the D gene is possibly TRBD1 (6 bases). The V gene lost 1 base and the J gene lost 4 bases, with 10 bases spanning the gap. The CDR3 runs 14 residues. CDR1 is LGHDT, CDR2 YNNKEL, per germline (reference sequence). The CDR3 coding sequence is TGTGCCAGCAGCCAAGGTTCAGGGGTCTATGGCTACACCTTC. Its translation: CASSQGSGVYGYTF.

This chain links TRBV3-1 (or the pseudogene TRBV3-2) with TRBJ1-2; TRBD1 aligns across 12 bases. The CDR3 sequence is 16 residues long. The trim removed 7 bases at V and 7 bases at J, leaving 13 bases unmatched. Per the germline V gene, CDR1 is LGHDT and CDR2 is YNNKEL (reference sequence). CDR3: CASMPSQGQGAFGYTF. The CDR3 DNA reads as TGTGCCAGCATGCCCTCCCAGGGACAGGGGGCATTTGGCTACACCTTC.

This clone was seen a single time. The V gene is TRBV7-6, the J gene TRBJ1-1; tentative D call: TRBD1 (5 bases). This CDR3 has 15 amino acids. Germline V gene data show CDR1 as SGHVS and CDR2 as FNYEAQ. Deletions cut 2 bases from V and 6 bases from J, with 16 bases between. In nucleotides, the CDR3 is TGTGCCAGCAGCTTATTCAGGGCCCTAGGCGCTGAAGCTTTCTTT. This translates into CASSLFRALGAEAFF.

The table lists this clone with a few counts. The V call is TRBV28, the J call TRBJ1-6, with TRBD1 identical over 9 bases. Germline values: CDR1 MDHEN, CDR2 SYDVKM. Unmatched junction bases numbered 3, after V lost 5 bases and J lost 1 base. The CDR3 is made up of 16 amino acids. DNA for the CDR3: TGTGCCAGCAGTACAGGGGGCGCATCCTATAATTCACCCCTCCACTTT. Amino acid sequence: CASSTGGASYNSPLHF.

V gene TRBV29-1 combines with J gene TRBJ1-1, with D uncertain. CDR1 is SQVTM, CDR2 ANQGSEA, per germline. With 6 bases removed from V and 11 bases from J, the gap between germline ends came to 19 bases. There are 12 residues in the CDR3. The CDR3 nucleotides are TGCAGCGTAGAACGACCCCTTGCCGGGGCTTTCTTT. Its protein is CSVERPLAGAFF.

This chain links TRBV7-9 with TRBJ2-3; D possibly corresponds to TRBD1 (5 bases). This CDR3 contains 13 residues. Germline lookup yields CDR1 SEHNR and CDR2 FQNEAQ (reference sequence). Trimming took 5 bases from V and 4 from J, leaving 10 bases between them. DNA for the CDR3: TGTGCCAGCAGCGGCGACAGAGCAGATACGCAGTATTTT. This codes for CASSGDRADTQYF.

The chain has TRBV24-1 and TRBJ2-1, with 12 bases fitting TRBD2. The CDR3 spans 15 residues. Germline lookup yields CDR1 KGHDR and CDR2 SFDVKD. The ends lost 4 bases at V and 8 bases at J; junction bases unmatched: 5. CDR3 sequence reads: CATSDTTSGGYEQFF. Written as DNA, the CDR3 is TGTGCCACCAGTGACACAACTAGCGGGGGGTATGAGCAGTTCTTC.

The chain uses TRBV4-1 and TRBJ1-2, with D possibly being TRBD1 (6 bases). The CDR3 is made up of 15 amino acids. From germline, CDR1 is MGHRA and CDR2 YSYEKL. The V end lost 4 bases, the J end lost 7 bases, and 19 bases lay between the germline ends. CDR3 DNA: TGCGCCAGCAGCCTTTACCCACAGGGAGATGCTGGCTACACCTTC. Its translation: CASSLYPQGDAGYTF.

V usage is TRBV19 and J usage is TRBJ2-7, with TRBD1 identical over 10 bases. The CDR3 runs to 15 residues. The trim removed 4 bases at V and 4 bases at J, leaving 7 bases unmatched. Per the germline V gene, CDR1 is LNHDA and CDR2 is SQIVND (reference sequence). The CDR3 protein is CASSTTTGGGYEQYF. Here the CDR3 DNA reads TGTGCCAGTAGTACGACGACAGGGGGCGGTTACGAGCAGTACTTC. The full variable domain, rest sourced from reference TRBV19 and TRBJ2-7, is DGGITQSPKYLFRKEGQNVTLSCEQNLNHDAMYWYRQDPGQGLRLIYYSQIVNDFQKGDIAEGYSVSREKKESFPLTVTSAQKNPTAFYLCASSTTTGGGYEQYFGPGTRLTVT.

The V call is TRBV5-1, the J call TRBJ2-3, with D possibly matching TRBD2 (5 bases). V was clipped by 0 bases and J by 2 bases, with 10 bases between them. Germline values: CDR1 SGHRS, CDR2 YFSETQ. The CDR3 has 15 residues. The DNA for the CDR3 is TGCGCCAGCAGCTTGGGTCGGCGGGCCACAGATACGCAGTATTTT. It specifies CASSLGRRATDTQYF.

There are a few counts of this clone. V is TRBV12-1 and J is TRBJ2-7; the D segment call TRBD1 is taken from the table without a DNA check. TRBV12-1 represents a pseudogene. There are 14 residues in the CDR3. CDR3 sequence: CASSTPGQAYEQYF. The DNA for the CDR3 is TGTGCCAGCAGCACCCCGGGACAGGCCTACGAGCAGTACTTC.

The chain recombines TRBV28 with TRBJ2-5, with D maybe TRBD1 (5 bases). This CDR3 contains 15 residues. Trimming stripped 3 bases from V and 2 bases from J, with 13 bases between. CDR1 and CDR2 from the germline V gene are MDHEN and SYDVKM. The CDR3 sequence: CASSFLGREQETQYF. For the CDR3, the DNA is TGTGCCAGCAGTTTTTTGGGGCGTGAACAAGAGACCCAGTACTTC.

V gene TRBV27 combines with J gene TRBJ2-7; 7 nucleotides align to TRBD2. The CDR3 is 13 amino acids. V trimming: 6 bases; J trimming: 10 bases; junction bases outside the gene matches: 12. Germline CDR1 reads MNHEY; CDR2 reads SMNVEV (reference sequence). The CDR3: CASSHPGLPFQYV. The CDR3 coding sequence is TGTGCCAGCAGCCATCCGGGACTACCTTTCCAGTACGTC.

The gene calls are TRBV2 and TRBJ1-4; 7 nucleotides line up with TRBD1. The V segment lost 7 bases and the J segment 3 bases; nucleotides outside the gene matches: 5. This CDR3 has 14 residues. Germline V gives CDR1 SNHLY, CDR2 FYNNEI. This CDR3 is CASTRDSSNEKLFF. Here the CDR3 DNA reads TGTGCCAGCACTAGGGACAGTTCTAATGAAAAACTGTTTTTT.

The J gene is TRBJ2-3, the V gene TRBV10-1; 9 nucleotides match TRBD2. The V and J ends lost 3 bases and 5 bases, in that order; junction bases with no gene match: 6. The CDR3 runs to 15 residues. Germline loops: CDR1 WNHNN, CDR2 SYGVQD (reference sequence). This CDR3 reads CASSDPGLARDTQYF. Here the CDR3 DNA reads TGCGCCAGCAGTGACCCGGGACTAGCAAGAGATACGCAGTATTTT.

This clone was seen a few times. Other DNA variants within this sample encode the same CDR3. The rearrangement joins TRBV18 to TRBJ2-1; D possibly corresponds to TRBD2 (5 bases). V was pared by 6 bases and J by 7 bases, with 10 bases between. The CDR3 loop spans 12 amino acids. CDR1 KGHSH and CDR2 LQKENI come from the germline V gene. The CDR3 DNA sequence: TGTGCCAGCTCCGGGAAAGGGAATGAGCAGTTCTTC. Translated: CASSGKGNEQFF.

The V and J genes are TRBV19 and TRBJ2-7; no reliable D call. Germline CDR1 is LNHDA and CDR2 is SQIVND (reference sequence). The CDR3 consists of 14 residues. The V end lost 3 bases, the J end lost 3 bases, and 12 bases lay between the germline ends. The CDR3, as DNA: TGTGCCAGTAGTATTGGCGGAGCAGTCTACGAGCAGTACTTC. The encoded protein is CASSIGGAVYEQYF.

The genes are TRBV13 and TRBJ1-2; 8 nucleotides align to TRBD1. J lost 2 bases, V lost 5 bases, and 4 bases had no gene match. CDR3 length equals 14 residues. Germline assignment: CDR1 PRHDT and CDR2 FYEKMQ (reference sequence). The DNA for the CDR3 is TGTGCCAGCAGCACCCGACAGGGGAACTATGGCTACACCTTC. Translating gives CASSTRQGNYGYTF.

The V call is TRBV2, the J call TRBJ1-6; 11 bases match TRBD1. Unmatched junction bases numbered 5, after V lost 7 bases and J lost 6 bases. This CDR3 has 15 amino acids. The germline CDR1 and CDR2 sequences are SNHLY and FYNNEI. This CDR3 is CASTWTGGSNSPLHF. In DNA, the CDR3 is TGTGCCAGCACTTGGACAGGGGGCAGTAATTCACCCCTCCACTTT.

V gene TRBV5-1 combines with J gene TRBJ1-1; 8 nucleotides align to TRBD1. This CDR3 is built from 14 residues. V lost 5 bases to trimming and J lost 7 bases; unmatched junction nucleotides: 10. CDR1 is SGHRS, CDR2 YFSETQ, per germline. In DNA, the CDR3 is TGCGCCAGCAGATCCGATCAGGGGGCTCATGAAGCTTTCTTT. Translated: CASRSDQGAHEAFF.

This sequence joins TRBV7-9 and TRBJ1-3; D gene ambiguous. CDR1 is SEHNR, CDR2 FQNEAQ, per germline (reference sequence). V lost 0 bases, J lost 0 bases, and 15 bases lay in between. The CDR3 runs 18 residues. CDR3 bases: TGTGCCAGCAGCTTAGCTCCCAATCGGTCGAGCTCTGGAAACACCATATATTTT. This gives the protein CASSLAPNRSSSGNTIYF.

The chain uses TRBV5-1 and TRBJ1-3; 7 nucleotides line up with TRBD1. The J segment lost 3 bases and the V segment lost 4 bases, leaving 10 bases of the junction unmatched. The CDR3 spans 16 residues. The germline gives CDR1 SGHRS, CDR2 YFSETQ. CDR3 protein: CASSSRQGAHGNTIYF. CDR3 nucleotide sequence: TGCGCCAGCAGCAGTAGACAGGGTGCCCATGGAAACACCATATATTTT.

The chain employs TRBV10-1 and TRBJ2-2; maybe TRBD2 (5 bases). Germline lookup yields CDR1 WNHNN and CDR2 SYGVQD (reference sequence). V was shortened by 3 bases and J by 5 bases, with 7 bases between the two germline ends. The CDR3 has 13 residues. In nucleotides, the CDR3 is TGCGCCAGCAGTGAAAGGAGGACCGGGGAGCTGTTTTTT. It is translated as CASSERRTGELFF.

The chain uses TRBV6-5 and TRBJ1-4, with 11 bases lining up with TRBD1. V dropped 8 bases and J dropped 4; count of bases not matched to a gene: 6. CDR1 and CDR2 from the germline V gene are MNHEY and SVGAGI. This CDR3 spans 15 amino acids. The CDR3 nucleotides read TGTGCCAGCTTGGACAGGGGGCAAAGTAATGAAAAACTGTTTTTT. Residues: CASLDRGQSNEKLFF.